This T cell receptor beta chain is from a study of blood T cells in healthy people across ages (dated by TCRdb to between 2015 and 2017). The study in broad terms: Template switching captured roughly one uniquely barcoded TCR beta cDNA molecule per two T cells in model experiments. Age-related changes in TCR beta repertoire diversity were measured in the study by deep sequencing normalized with unique cDNA molecular identifiers. Four age groups were formed from the donors: young (average about 16 years), middle-aged (more than 35), aged (around 62) and long-lived (about 80). Using the same blood draw, the study looked at two additional independent replicas of 1 million unique cDNA reads for two donors, one aged 18 to 30 and the other aged 80 or older.

In this sample, this clonotype turned up a few times. Its target antigen remains unknown. No clone much larger than this one lies a single base away; base qualities are absent. Donors were a few dozen systemically healthy Caucasian individuals from Russia aged roughly 6 to 90 years. Each donor gave ten milliliters of peripheral blood, drawn into EDTA-treated Vacutainer tubes. Ficoll-Paque density-gradient centrifugation was used to isolate PBMCs, with at least 6.5 million per sample. Total RNA was extracted from PBMCs with Trizol reagent, with at least 5.5 micrograms obtained per sample. The percentages of naive CD45RAhigh/CD27high T cells were determined by flow cytometry on a PBMC aliquot from every donor. Library preparation employed 5' RACE. Reads for this sample came from an Illumina HiSeq 2500. A second PCR of about 6 to 11 cycles was performed with a sample-barcoded 5' primer and a J-beta primer mix. A template-switch 5' adaptor carrying 12 random nucleotides introduced a unique molecular identifier onto each TCR beta cDNA molecule. Each sample yielded at least 3 million CDR3-containing paired-end reads. First-strand cDNA was synthesized from all RNA with the Mint cDNA synthesis kit, primed by a TRBC-specific oligonucleotide. All cDNA was treated with uracil-DNA glycosylase and then went through a first 18-cycle PCR with the universal primers M1SS and BC2_uni_R. In the paper's pipeline: For normalization, 1 million high-quality reads, each with a distinct molecular identifier, were randomly selected from each sample. Reads sharing molecular identifiers were discarded rather than binned into consensus sequences. MiTCR, run with a Q25 quality threshold and the strictest error-elimination algorithm, handled CDR3 identification, clonotype clustering and error correction. A nonparametric unseen species model using Euler transformation provided a lower-bound estimate of total TCR beta diversity. TCRdb passed the public sequencing reads through fastp at Q25 and MiXCR, retaining productive beta sequences. Each entry is one CDR3 protein sequence, shown with its most common DNA and genes. Clone size and V and J calls follow TCRdb, not the original study. The sample table lists about 780,000 distinct CDR3 sequences, roughly 25% of them with a count of one. Jointly, the top ten make up around 3% of the sample.

Overall study results and their limits: Estimates of total diversity from one million sequenced T cells were regarded as lower bounds and underestimates. Because profiling used bulk unsorted PBMCs, naive and antigen-experienced compartments could not be compared conclusively. As age increased, observed TCR beta diversity per million T cells dropped in a roughly linear way, and a significant reduction was already evident by age around 41. Compared with the aged group, the long-lived group had more naive CD4+ T cells, fewer expanded clones and increased TCR diversity, suggesting age selection. The percentage of naive T cells measured by flow cytometry correlated strongly with observed TCR beta diversity. Because the CMV infection status of the donors was unknown, age-related changes in expanded clonotypes may potentially have been confounded.

These same records also appear under a second study, on T cells of mothers and their children. The second study's paper adds: The donors were nine systemically healthy Caucasian individuals, made up of three mothers and their six children. cDNA synthesis consumed the entire amount of extracted RNA, loaded at about 1.6 ug RNA in each 15 ul reaction. In the second PCR, sample barcodes and 2-4 random nucleotides were introduced via the M1S primer. More than 8.5 million TCR beta CDR3 reads were obtained from each mother, and some 3 million reads were obtained from each child. In both related and unrelated pairs, thymic selection shapes the output of TCR recombination in a similar way, with inherited differences having only a minor effect. Normalized repertoire overlap was always slightly but never significantly higher in related than unrelated mother-child pairs. Persistent microchimeric T cell clones were not detected, at a sensitivity of roughly 100 clones per million clonotypes. Deep NGS was used in the study to compare the TCR beta repertoires of mothers and children and to look for features that separate related mother-child pairs from unrelated individuals. On average, the children were approximately 11 +/- 4 years old, while the mothers were approximately 41 +/- 4 years old. After adapter ligation was performed with NEBNext reagents, the libraries were sequenced on an Illumina HiSeq 2000 with 100+100 nt paired-end reads. To avoid cross-contamination, the mother libraries and the child libraries were prepared a month apart and sequenced in separate runs. Between roughly 450,000 and 2,200,000 distinct TCR beta clonotypes were identified per donor. Naive TCR beta clonotypes were estimated from low-frequency clonotypes matched to each donor's FACS-determined naive share, without sorting.

The receptor was isolated from a boy younger than 18 in good health. Sequenced material: blood.

The DNA sequence is TGCGCCAGCAATTCGGGGGACACTGAAGCTTTCTTT. It codes for CASNSGDTEAFF. The sequence links TRBV5-1 to TRBJ1-1; the D gene is perhaps TRBD1, from 5 matching bases. CDR1 and CDR2, looked up from the germline V gene, are SGHRS and YFSETQ. The CDR3, cysteine through phenylalanine, is 12 amino acids long. Only the CDR3 portion is preserved as DNA: 36 bases, with reading frame beginning at the first base. Relative to germline, V is 6 bases shorter and J is 3 bases shorter, with 9 bases between their ends.